One and the same sample provided the 29 T cell receptor beta chains below, sequenced in a study of T cells expressing NK-cell markers. TCRdb derives one entry per CDR3 protein from the 5' RACE reads, leaving out DNA. The specimen's table records 20,000 to 25,000 distinct CDR3 sequences. The sequencing sample was made of blood T cells: a sorted CD56 or NKG2C T cell subset, CD4+ or CD8+ T cells, or bulk PBMC T cells (not recorded which). The receptors stem from a man aged 18-70 years in good health.

The rearrangement joins TRBV6-2 or TRBV6-3 to TRBJ2-1. This CDR3 contains 13 residues. Looked up from germline, CDR1 is MNHEY and CDR2 is SVGEGT. CDR3 residues: CASSYLETNEQFF.

The chain joins TRBV7-2 to TRBJ2-7; TCRdb's D call, TRBD2, is unchecked because there is no DNA. The CDR3 runs 16 residues. In germline, CDR1 is SGHTA, CDR2 FQGNSA. CDR3 protein: CASSLGLAGGLNEQYF.

The gene calls are TRBV2 and TRBJ1-2; TCRdb proposes TRBD1, but this gene call is untestable without DNA. The CDR3 extends over 15 amino acids. Germline V gene data show CDR1 as SNHLY and CDR2 as FYNNEI. The CDR3 here is CASSLGTGGTYGYTF.

This chain joins TRBV20-1 and TRBJ2-5; without DNA, the TCRdb call of TRBD2 cannot be checked. The V gene's germline CDR1 is DFQATT and CDR2 SNEGSKA (reference sequence). There are 19 residues in the CDR3. The CDR3 loop reads CSARATSILVAGGQETQYF.

This chain connects TRBV15 to TRBJ2-7; the D gene TCRdb calls, TRBD2, cannot be checked with no DNA. Germline CDR1 and CDR2: LNHNV and YYDKDF (reference sequence). This CDR3 has 15 amino acids. CDR3 residues: CATSSGLAGWDEQYF. Full variable domain (rest looked up from reference TRBV15 and TRBJ2-7): DAMVIQNPRYQVTQFGKPVTLSCSQTLNHNVMYWYQQKSSQAPKLLFHYYDKDFNNEADTPDNFQSRRPNTSFCFLDIRSPGLGDTAMYLCATSSGLAGWDEQYFGPGTRLTVT.

The V call is TRBV29-1, the J call TRBJ2-5; the D call from TCRdb, TRBD2, cannot be confirmed without DNA. Germline values: CDR1 SQVTM, CDR2 ANQGSEA. The CDR3 extends over 15 amino acids. CDR3 loop: CSSDSGRAWGETQYF.

This clonotype is classed as medium-sized by frequency. The chain combines TRBV4-3 with TRBJ2-3; TCRdb calls TRBD1, which cannot be checked without DNA. From germline, CDR1 is LGHNA and CDR2 YSLEER. This CDR3 is built from 17 residues. The CDR3 loop is CASSREIRGSGADTQYF.

V gene TRBV10-1 combines with J gene TRBJ2-2; TCRdb picks TRBD1, but there is no DNA to check that call. The CDR3 has 15 residues. Germline V gene sequence: CDR1 WNHNN, CDR2 SYGVQD (reference sequence). CDR3 loop: CASSESTDSTGELFF.

The CDR3 loop reads CASSLDRGLNTGELFF. The chain joins TRBV7-9 to TRBJ2-2; the D call of TRBD1 rests on TCRdb alone, since no DNA is present to check it. Germline V gives CDR1 SEHNR, CDR2 FQNEAQ (reference sequence). The CDR3 runs to 16 residues. Complete variable domain (other parts from reference TRBV7-9 and TRBJ2-2): DTGVSQNPRHKITKRGQNVTFRCDPISEHNRLYWYRQTLGQGPEFLTYFQNEAQLEKSRLLSDRFSAERPKGSFSTLEIQRTEQGDSAMYLCASSLDRGLNTGELFFGEGSRLTVL.

V usage is TRBV14 and J usage is TRBJ2-7; without DNA, the TCRdb call of TRBD2 cannot be checked. CDR1 SGHDN and CDR2 FVKESK come from the germline V gene. The length of the CDR3 is 15 residues. CDR3 in amino acids: CASSLSGSGSYEQYF. The full variable domain, with the rest looked up from reference TRBV14 and TRBJ2-7, is EAGVTQFPSHSVIEKGQTVTLRCDPISGHDNLYWYRRVMGKEIKFLLHFVKESKQDESGMPNNRFLAERTGGTYSTLKVQPAELEDSGVYFCASSLSGSGSYEQYFGPGTRLTVT.

The rearrangement links TRBV5-1 to TRBJ2-7; TCRdb selects TRBD1, and the lack of DNA leaves this call unchecked. CDR1 SGHRS and CDR2 YFSETQ come from the germline V gene. This CDR3 is built from 14 residues. CDR3 in amino acids: CASSLGRTAYEQYF.

This rearrangement joins TRBV10-3 to TRBJ2-1; TCRdb lists TRBD1, though no DNA is available to test this call. The CDR3 has 16 residues. Per the germline V gene, CDR1 is ENHRY and CDR2 is SYGVKD. This chain's CDR3 is CAISESGQGGYNEQFF.

The genes are TRBV3-1 and TRBJ2-3. The germline gives CDR1 LGHDT, CDR2 YNNKEL (reference sequence). This CDR3 is 15 amino acids long. The CDR3 region is CASSQDGQNIDTQYF.

V is TRBV20-1 and J is TRBJ2-5; TCRdb proposes TRBD1, but this gene call is untestable without DNA. Per the germline V gene, CDR1 is DFQATT and CDR2 is SNEGSKA (reference sequence). The CDR3 covers 15 residues. This CDR3 reads CSARGKGTDQETQYF.

The V call is TRBV20-1, the J call TRBJ2-3. The V gene's germline CDR1 is DFQATT and CDR2 SNEGSKA (reference sequence). CDR3 length: 14 amino acids. CDR3 protein: CSARETRSTDTQYF.

The V and J genes are TRBV30 and TRBJ1-6. Germline V gene data show CDR1 as GTSNPN and CDR2 as SVGIG (reference sequence). The CDR3 loop spans 14 amino acids. CDR3 amino acids: CAWSVKGMNSPLHF.

The J gene is TRBJ1-4, the V gene TRBV12-3 or TRBV12-4. The CDR3 is 11 amino acids. CDR3 sequence reads: CASSLGEKLFF.

This sequence joins TRBV6-2 or TRBV6-3 and TRBJ2-2; TCRdb designates TRBD1, a call that cannot be tested without DNA. This CDR3 spans 13 amino acids. Germline values: CDR1 MNHEY, CDR2 SVGEGT. The CDR3 protein is CASSWTGIGELFF.

The rearrangement links TRBV12-3 or TRBV12-4 to TRBJ1-2; absent DNA, TCRdb's TRBD1 call cannot be checked. This CDR3 spans 16 amino acids. The CDR3 here is CASSLTLMGQGYGYTF.

The rearrangement uses TRBV11-1 and TRBJ2-3. This CDR3 spans 15 amino acids. CDR1 and CDR2 from the germline V gene are SGHAT and FQDESV (reference sequence). Here the CDR3 reads CASSLAQLRTDTQYF.

CDR3 in amino acids: CASSPDRGRAFF. The chain links TRBV5-1 to TRBJ1-1; TCRdb outputs TRBD1, but without DNA this stays unchecked. This CDR3 is built from 12 residues. Germline CDR1 SGHRS, CDR2 YFSETQ. The variable domain in full, completed from reference TRBV5-1 and TRBJ1-1, reads KAGVTQTPRYLIKTRGQQVTLSCSPISGHRSVSWYQQTPGQGLQFLFEYFSETQRNKGNFPGRFSGRQFSNSRSEMNVSTLELGDSALYLCASSPDRGRAFFGQGTRLTVV.

The chain combines TRBV18 with TRBJ1-2. The germline V gene has CDR1 KGHSH and CDR2 LQKENI. The CDR3 length is 13 residues. This CDR3 reads CASSPQTDYGYTF.

The genes are TRBV6-2 or TRBV6-3 and TRBJ1-1; the TCRdb call, TRBD1, lacks DNA for checking. CDR3 size: 16 residues. Looked up from germline, CDR1 is MNHEY and CDR2 is SVGEGT. The CDR3: CASSYNSNTGYTEAFF.

The J gene is TRBJ2-7, the V gene TRBV15; TCRdb's D call, TRBD2, is unchecked because there is no DNA. Germline-derived CDR1 and CDR2 are LNHNV and YYDKDF (reference sequence). The CDR3 loop spans 16 amino acids. The CDR3 loop is CATSRVPRQDSYEQYF.

This CDR3 reads CASSFGAGEEQYF. The chain combines TRBV5-1 with TRBJ2-7; lacking DNA, the TRBD1 call made by TCRdb goes unchecked. The CDR3 runs to 13 residues. The V gene's germline CDR1 is SGHRS and CDR2 YFSETQ.

V gene TRBV20-1 combines with J gene TRBJ1-3; TCRdb names TRBD1, which stays unverified in the absence of DNA. Germline CDR1 is DFQATT and CDR2 is SNEGSKA (reference sequence). The CDR3 has 13 residues. The CDR3: CSAETGAGNTIYF.

The chain employs TRBV5-4 and TRBJ2-6; TCRdb proposes TRBD1, but this gene call is untestable without DNA. Germline CDR1 and CDR2: SGHNT and YYREEE (reference sequence). The CDR3 has 16 amino acids. The CDR3 spells CASSRGGYSGANVLTF.

The CDR3 is CASSSNRGEAFF. V is TRBV12-3 or TRBV12-4 and J is TRBJ1-1; no DNA is available, so the TRBD1 call from TCRdb remains unchecked. The CDR3 runs to 12 residues.

The CDR3 loop reads CASSEVSGRATIAKNVQYF. The chain combines TRBV2 with TRBJ2-4; TCRdb outputs TRBD2, but without DNA this stays unchecked. From germline, CDR1 is SNHLY and CDR2 FYNNEI. The CDR3 spans 19 residues.